A selection of T cell receptor beta chains follows, all from one sample in a study of T cell responses to AZD1222 COVID-19 vaccine. Some clones are missing from TCRdb's copy, which holds only in-frame ones; the method was immunoSEQ multiplex PCR. The sample includes some 100,000 clones, 80% to 90% of them seen just once. Source: peripheral blood, taken 28 days after the second AZD1222 dose. The receptors stem from an adult who received the AZD1222 COVID-19 vaccine. Both conserved end residues are part of each CDR3. The D gene is left open where the match is weak. Size tells how often a clone was seen (once, few, many) or the class of an expanded clone, and some rows leave it out.

>.|.|TRBV7-2|TRBJ2-5
TGTGCCAGCAGCTTCGGGGGGCGAGGGGAGACCCAGTACTTC
CASSFGGRGETQYF
>.|once|TRBV6-1|TRBJ1-5
TGTGCCAGCAGTGAAGGAAATGGTCAGCCCCAGCATTTT
CASSEGNGQPQHF
>.|once|TRBV7-8|TRBJ2-5
TGTGCCAGCAGCGGGACGCGGGGTGGGGCAGAGACCCAGTACTTC
CASSGTRGGAETQYF
>.|.|TRBV5-1|TRBJ2-1
TGCGCCAGCAGCTTACTAGCAGACAATGAGCAGTTCTTC
CASSLLADNEQFF
>TRBD1|.|TRBV2|TRBJ2-3
TGTGCCAGCAGTGAGAGACAGGGCATAACGCAGTATTTT
CASSERQGITQYF
>.|.|TRBV11-2|TRBJ2-1
TGTGCCAGCAGCTTTAGGTTCTTC
CASSFRFF
>TRBD2|.|TRBV11-3|TRBJ2-3
TGTGCCAGCAGCTTAGTGCTCAGCGGGAGTGCAGATACGCAGTATTTT
CASSLVLSGSADTQYF
>.|.|TRBV6-2/TRBV6-3|TRBJ2-4
TGTGCCAGCAGTTACAGGGGGGAAAACATTCAGTACTTC
CASSYRGENIQYF
>TRBD2|.|TRBV5-5|TRBJ2-1
TGTGCCAGCAGCCAGACTAGCGGGAGTGATGAGCAGTTCTTC
CASSQTSGSDEQFF
>.|.|TRBV30|TRBJ2-3
TGTGCCTGGATACGTTCGGGGGCTGGAACAGATACGCAGTATTTT
CAWIRSGAGTDTQYF
>TRBD1|.|TRBV13|TRBJ1-2
TGTGCCAGCAGCTCGGGACAGGGCCCATATGGCTACACCTTC
CASSSGQGPYGYTF
>.|once|TRBV16|TRBJ1-2
TGTGCCAGCAGCCCCCCAAGCTGGGCTAACTATGGCTACACCTTC
CASSPPSWANYGYTF
>TRBD1|.|TRBV19|TRBJ1-3
TGTGCCAGTAGTGGGGGACAGCCGCCCTACTCTGGAAACACCATATATTTT
CASSGGQPPYSGNTIYF
>.|.|TRBV3-1/TRBV3-2|TRBJ2-7
TGTGCCAGCAGCCAAGATCCCTTGGGGCCAAAGGAGGGCGAGCAGTACTTC
CASSQDPLGPKEGEQYF
>TRBD1|.|TRBV15|TRBJ1-4
TGTGCCACCAGCAGGGGGACAGAAAATGAAAAACTGTTTTTT
CATSRGTENEKLFF
>.|.|TRBV28|TRBJ1-6
TGTGCCAGCAGTGTAACAGGGAATTCACCCTTCCACTTT
CASSVTGNSPFHF
>.|.|TRBV4-1|TRBJ2-7
TGCGCCAGCAGCAGCGGGCAGAGAGTCTACGAGCAGTACTTC
CASSSGQRVYEQYF
>TRBD1|.|TRBV15|TRBJ2-1
TGTGCCACCAGCAGATTACAGGGGGACTCCTACAATGAGCAGTTCTTC
CATSRLQGDSYNEQFF
>TRBD1|.|TRBV6-5|TRBJ2-7
TGTGCCAGCAGTTCCTCGACAGGGAGCTCCTACGAGCAGTACTTC
CASSSSTGSSYEQYF
>.|once|TRBV28|TRBJ2-7
TGTGCCAGCAGTTTATTCACAGGTTTAGGTCGGTACGAGCAGTACTTC
CASSLFTGLGRYEQYF
>.|.|TRBV6-2/TRBV6-3|TRBJ2-3
TGTGCCAGCAGTTACACGGACAGTACAGATACGCAGTATTTT
CASSYTDSTDTQYF
>.|.|TRBV7-6|TRBJ2-3
TGTGCCAGCAGCTTAGGTCCCAGGACTAGCACAGATACGCAGTATTTT
CASSLGPRTSTDTQYF
>TRBD2|.|TRBV6-5|TRBJ2-3
TGTGCCAGTTCTCTAGCGGGAATGCTTACAGATACGCAGTATTTT
CASSLAGMLTDTQYF
>.|.|TRBV7-2|TRBJ1-5
TGTGCCAGCAGCTTAGTAGGCGGAGGCAATCAGCCCCAGCATTTT
CASSLVGGGNQPQHF
>TRBD2|.|TRBV5-6|TRBJ2-1
TGTGCCACACTAGCGGGAGGGCCCAGCTCCTACAATGAGCAGTTCTTC
CATLAGGPSSYNEQFF
>.|few|TRBV29-1|TRBJ2-3
TGCAGCGTTGGTTCCGGGGACGCAGGTACGCAGTATTTT
CSVGSGDAGTQYF